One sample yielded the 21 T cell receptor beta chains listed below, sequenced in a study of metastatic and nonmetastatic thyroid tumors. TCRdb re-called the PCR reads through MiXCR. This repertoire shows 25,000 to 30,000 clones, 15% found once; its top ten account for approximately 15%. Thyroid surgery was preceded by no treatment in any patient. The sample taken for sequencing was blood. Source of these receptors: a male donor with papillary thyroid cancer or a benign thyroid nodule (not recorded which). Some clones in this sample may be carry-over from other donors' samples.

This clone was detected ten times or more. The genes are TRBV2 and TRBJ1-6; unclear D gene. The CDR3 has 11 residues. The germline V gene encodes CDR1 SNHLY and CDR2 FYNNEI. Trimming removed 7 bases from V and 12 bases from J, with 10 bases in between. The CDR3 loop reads CASKDPGPLHF. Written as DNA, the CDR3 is TGTGCCAGCAAGGACCCGGGACCCCTCCACTTT.

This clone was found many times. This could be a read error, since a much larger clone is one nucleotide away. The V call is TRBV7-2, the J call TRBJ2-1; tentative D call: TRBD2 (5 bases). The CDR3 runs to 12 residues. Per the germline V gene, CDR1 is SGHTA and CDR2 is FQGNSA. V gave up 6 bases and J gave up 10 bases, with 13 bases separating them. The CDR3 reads CASRRADREQFF. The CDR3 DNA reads TGTGCCAGCAGGAGGGCAGACCGGGAGCAGTTCTTC.

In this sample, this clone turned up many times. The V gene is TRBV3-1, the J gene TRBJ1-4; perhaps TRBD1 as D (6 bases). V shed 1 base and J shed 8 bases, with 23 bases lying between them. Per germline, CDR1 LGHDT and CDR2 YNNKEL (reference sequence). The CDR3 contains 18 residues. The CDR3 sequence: CASSQAQAGQRVMEKLFF. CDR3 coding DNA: TGTGCCAGCAGCCAAGCGCAGGCCGGACAGCGGGTTATGGAAAAACTGTTTTTT. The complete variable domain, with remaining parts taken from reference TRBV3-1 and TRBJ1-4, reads DTAVSQTPKYLVTQMGNDKSIKCEQNLGHDTMYWYKQDSKKFLKIMFSYNNKELIINETVPNRFSPKSPDKAHLNLHINSLELGDSAVYFCASSQAQAGQRVMEKLFFGSGTQLSVL.

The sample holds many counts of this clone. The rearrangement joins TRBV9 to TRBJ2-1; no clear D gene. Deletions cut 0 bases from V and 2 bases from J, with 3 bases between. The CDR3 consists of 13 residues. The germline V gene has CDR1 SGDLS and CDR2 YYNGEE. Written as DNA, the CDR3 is TGTGCCAGCAGCGTAGGAGCCTACAATGAGCAGTTCTTC. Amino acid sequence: CASSVGAYNEQFF.

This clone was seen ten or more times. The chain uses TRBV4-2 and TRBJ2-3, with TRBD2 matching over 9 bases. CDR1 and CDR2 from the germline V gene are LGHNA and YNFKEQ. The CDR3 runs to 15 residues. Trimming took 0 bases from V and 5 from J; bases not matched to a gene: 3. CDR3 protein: CASSQEAREGDTQYF. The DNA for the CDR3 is TGTGCCAGCAGCCAAGAGGCGCGGGAGGGAGATACGCAGTATTTT.

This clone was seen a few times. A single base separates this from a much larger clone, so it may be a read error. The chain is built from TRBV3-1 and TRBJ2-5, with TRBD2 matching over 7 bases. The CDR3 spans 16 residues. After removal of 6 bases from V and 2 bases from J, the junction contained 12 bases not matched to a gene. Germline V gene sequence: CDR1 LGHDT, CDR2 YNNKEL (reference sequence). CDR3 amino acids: CASSYYNGGSQETQYF. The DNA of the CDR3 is TGTGCCAGCAGTTACTATAACGGGGGGAGTCAAGAGACCCAGTACTTC.

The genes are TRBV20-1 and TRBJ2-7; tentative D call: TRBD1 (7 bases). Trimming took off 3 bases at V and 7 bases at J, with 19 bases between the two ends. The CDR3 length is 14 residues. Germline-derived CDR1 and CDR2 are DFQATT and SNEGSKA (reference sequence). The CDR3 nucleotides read TGCAGTGCTAGGCGGCAGGGGGGAGTATTGGAGCAGTACTTC. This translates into CSARRQGGVLEQYF.

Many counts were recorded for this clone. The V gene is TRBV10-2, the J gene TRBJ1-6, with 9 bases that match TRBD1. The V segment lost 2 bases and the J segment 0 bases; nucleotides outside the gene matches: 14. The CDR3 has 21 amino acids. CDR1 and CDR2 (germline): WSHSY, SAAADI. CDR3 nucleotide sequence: TGCGCCAGCAGTGAGCCCGGAAATACTTACAGGGGGCACTCCTATAATTCACCCCTCCACTTT. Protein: CASSEPGNTYRGHSYNSPLHF.

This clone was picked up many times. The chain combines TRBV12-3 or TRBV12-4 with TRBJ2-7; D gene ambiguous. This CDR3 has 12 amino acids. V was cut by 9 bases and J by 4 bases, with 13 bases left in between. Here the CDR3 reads CASAEAKYEQYF. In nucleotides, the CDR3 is TGTGCCAGTGCAGAAGCTAAATACGAGCAGTACTTC.

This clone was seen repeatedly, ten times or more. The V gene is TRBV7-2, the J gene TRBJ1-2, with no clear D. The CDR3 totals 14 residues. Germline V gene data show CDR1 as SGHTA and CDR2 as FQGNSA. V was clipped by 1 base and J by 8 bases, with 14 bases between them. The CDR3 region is CASSLDESHAGYTF. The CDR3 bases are TGTGCCAGCAGCTTAGATGAGAGTCACGCGGGCTACACCTTC.

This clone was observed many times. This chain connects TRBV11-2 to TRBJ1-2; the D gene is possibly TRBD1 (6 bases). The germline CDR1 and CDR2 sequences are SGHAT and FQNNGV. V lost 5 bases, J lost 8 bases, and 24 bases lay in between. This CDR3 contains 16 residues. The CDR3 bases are TGTGCCAGCAGCCCAGAGGGGGGTCCGGGGGATGGGGGCTACACCTTC. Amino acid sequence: CASSPEGGPGDGGYTF.

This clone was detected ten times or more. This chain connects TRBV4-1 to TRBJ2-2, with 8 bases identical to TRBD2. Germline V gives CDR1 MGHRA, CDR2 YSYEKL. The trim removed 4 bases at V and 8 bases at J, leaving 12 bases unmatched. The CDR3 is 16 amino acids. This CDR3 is CASSLEIGLAFGELFF. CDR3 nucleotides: TGCGCCAGCAGCCTGGAAATAGGACTAGCATTTGGGGAGCTGTTTTTT.

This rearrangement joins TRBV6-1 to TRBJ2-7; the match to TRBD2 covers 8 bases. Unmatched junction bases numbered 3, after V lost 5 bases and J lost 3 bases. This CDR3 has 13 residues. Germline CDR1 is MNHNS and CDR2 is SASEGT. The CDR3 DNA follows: TGTGCCAGCAGTCGTAGCGGGATCTACGAGCAGTACTTC. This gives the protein CASSRSGIYEQYF.

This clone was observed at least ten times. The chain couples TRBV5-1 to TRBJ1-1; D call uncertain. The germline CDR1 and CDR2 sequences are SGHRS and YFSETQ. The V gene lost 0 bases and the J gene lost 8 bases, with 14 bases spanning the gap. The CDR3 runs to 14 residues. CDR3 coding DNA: TGCGCCAGCAGCTTGGAAGGGCGAAGGGAGGAAGCTTTCTTT. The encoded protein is CASSLEGRREEAFF. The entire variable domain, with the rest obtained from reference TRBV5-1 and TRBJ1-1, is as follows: KAGVTQTPRYLIKTRGQQVTLSCSPISGHRSVSWYQQTPGQGLQFLFEYFSETQRNKGNFPGRFSGRQFSNSRSEMNVSTLELGDSALYLCASSLEGRREEAFFGQGTRLTVV.

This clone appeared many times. CDR3 nucleotides: TGCGCCAGCAGTGAGTACGACTCACCACGGGGAGATACGCAGTATTTT. Translating gives CASSEYDSPRGDTQYF. The chain has TRBV10-2 and TRBJ2-3, with TRBD2 as a possible D gene (5 bases). CDR1 is WSHSY and CDR2 is SAAADI in the germline V gene. The CDR3 contains 16 residues. Between the trimmed V and J ends, which lost 1 base and 5 bases, there was a span of 16 bases.

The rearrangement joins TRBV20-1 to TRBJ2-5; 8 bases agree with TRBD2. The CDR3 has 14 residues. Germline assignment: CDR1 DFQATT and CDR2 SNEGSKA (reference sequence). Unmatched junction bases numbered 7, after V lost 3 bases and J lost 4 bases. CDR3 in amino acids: CSARTSDLRETQYF. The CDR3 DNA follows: TGCAGTGCTAGGACTAGCGATTTGAGAGAGACCCAGTACTTC.

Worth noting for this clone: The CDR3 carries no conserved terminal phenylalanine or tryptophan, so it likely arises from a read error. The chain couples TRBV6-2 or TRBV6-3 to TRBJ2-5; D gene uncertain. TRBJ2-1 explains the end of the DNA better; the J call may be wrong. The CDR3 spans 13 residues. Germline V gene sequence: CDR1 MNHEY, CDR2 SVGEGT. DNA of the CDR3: TGTGCCAGCAGTTACCAGTCTCAAGAGAGCCAGTTCGTC. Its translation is CASSYQSQESQFV.

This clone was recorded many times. DNA for the CDR3: TGTGCCCCGGGGGTGGTGAACACCGGGGAGCTGTTTTTT. This encodes CAPGVVNTGELFF. This rearrangement joins TRBV7-9 to TRBJ2-2; D is perhaps TRBD2 (6 bases). The CDR3 covers 13 residues. V was trimmed by 11 bases and J by 1 base, leaving 11 bases between them. Germline loops: CDR1 SEHNR, CDR2 FQNEAQ (reference sequence).

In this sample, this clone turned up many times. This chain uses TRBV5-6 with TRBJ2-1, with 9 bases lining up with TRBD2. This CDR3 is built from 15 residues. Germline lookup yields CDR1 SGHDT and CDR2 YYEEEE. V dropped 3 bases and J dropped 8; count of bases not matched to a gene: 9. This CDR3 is CASSWGGGGAYEQFF. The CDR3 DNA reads TGTGCCAGCAGCTGGGGAGGCGGGGGGGCCTATGAGCAGTTCTTC.

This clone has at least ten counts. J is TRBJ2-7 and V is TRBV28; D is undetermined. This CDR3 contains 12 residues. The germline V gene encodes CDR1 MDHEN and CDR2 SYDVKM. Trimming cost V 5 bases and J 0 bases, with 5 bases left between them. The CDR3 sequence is CASSLFSYEQYF. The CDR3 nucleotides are TGTGCCAGCAGTCTCTTCTCCTACGAGCAGTACTTC.

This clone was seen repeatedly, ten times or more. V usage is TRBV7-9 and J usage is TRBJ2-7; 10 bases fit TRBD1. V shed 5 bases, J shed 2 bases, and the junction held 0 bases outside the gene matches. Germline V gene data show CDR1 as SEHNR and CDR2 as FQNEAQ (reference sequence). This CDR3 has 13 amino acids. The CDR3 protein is CASSGTGAYEQYF. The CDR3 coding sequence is TGTGCCAGCAGCGGGACAGGGGCCTACGAGCAGTACTTC.